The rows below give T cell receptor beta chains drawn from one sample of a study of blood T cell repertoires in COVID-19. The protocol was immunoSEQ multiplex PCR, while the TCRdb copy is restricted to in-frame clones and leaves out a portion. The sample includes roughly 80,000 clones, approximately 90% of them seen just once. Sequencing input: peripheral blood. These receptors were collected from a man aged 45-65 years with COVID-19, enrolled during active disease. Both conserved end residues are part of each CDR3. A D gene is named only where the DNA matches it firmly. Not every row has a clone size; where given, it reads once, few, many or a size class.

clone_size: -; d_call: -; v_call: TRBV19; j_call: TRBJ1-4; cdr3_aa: CASSPNDNRREKLFF; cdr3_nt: TGTGCCAGTAGTCCGAACGATAACAGAAGGGAAAAACTGTTTTTT
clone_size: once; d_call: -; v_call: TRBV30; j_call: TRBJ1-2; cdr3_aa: CAWSVRGRGWYGYTF; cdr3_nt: TGTGCCTGGAGTGTACGGGGCAGGGGCTGGTATGGCTACACCTTC
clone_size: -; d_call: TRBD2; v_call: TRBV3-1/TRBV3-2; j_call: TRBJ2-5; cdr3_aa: CASIVAGGETQYF; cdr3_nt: TGTGCCAGCATAGTAGCGGGAGGGGAGACCCAGTACTTC
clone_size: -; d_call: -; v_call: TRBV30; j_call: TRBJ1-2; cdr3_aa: CAWSVKPWSYYGYTF; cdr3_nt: TGTGCCTGGAGTGTAAAGCCTTGGTCTTACTATGGCTACACCTTC
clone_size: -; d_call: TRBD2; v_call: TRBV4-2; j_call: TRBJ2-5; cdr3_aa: CASSQDRTSDQETQYF; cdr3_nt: TGTGCCAGCAGCCAGGATAGGACTAGCGATCAAGAGACCCAGTACTTC
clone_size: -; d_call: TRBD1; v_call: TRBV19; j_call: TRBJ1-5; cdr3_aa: CASSYSPTGGDTWSNQPQHF; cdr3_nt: TGTGCCAGTAGTTACTCCCCGACAGGGGGCGACACATGGAGCAATCAGCCCCAGCATTTT
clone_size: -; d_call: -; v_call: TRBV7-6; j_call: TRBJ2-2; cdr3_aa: CATALGTANTGELFF; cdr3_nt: TGTGCCACCGCTCTAGGGACTGCAAACACCGGGGAGCTGTTTTTT
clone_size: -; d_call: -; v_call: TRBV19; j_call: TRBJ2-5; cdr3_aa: CASSPRQGWETQYF; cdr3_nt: TGTGCCAGTAGTCCCCGCCAGGGGTGGGAGACCCAGTACTTC
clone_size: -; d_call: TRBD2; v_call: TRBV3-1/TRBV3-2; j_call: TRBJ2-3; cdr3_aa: CASSHVAGADTQYF; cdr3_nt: TGTGCCAGCAGCCACGTAGCGGGAGCAGATACGCAGTATTTT
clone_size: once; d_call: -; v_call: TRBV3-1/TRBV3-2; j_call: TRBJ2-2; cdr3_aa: CASSLGALNTGELFF; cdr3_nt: TGTGCCAGCAGCCTTGGGGCCTTGAACACCGGGGAGCTGTTTTTT
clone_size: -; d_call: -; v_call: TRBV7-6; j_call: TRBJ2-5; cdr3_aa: CASSPIGLGPETQYF; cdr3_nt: TGTGCCAGCAGCCCTATCGGGTTGGGGCCAGAGACCCAGTACTTC
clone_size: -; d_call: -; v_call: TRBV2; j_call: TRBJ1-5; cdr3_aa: CASSLTTGQSSNQPQHF; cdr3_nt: TGTGCCAGCAGTCTCACGACAGGTCAGTCTAGCAATCAGCCCCAGCATTTT
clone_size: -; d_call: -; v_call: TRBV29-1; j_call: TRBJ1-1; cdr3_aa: CSVEERGGTEAFF; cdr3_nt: TGCAGCGTTGAAGAACGGGGAGGCACTGAAGCTTTCTTT
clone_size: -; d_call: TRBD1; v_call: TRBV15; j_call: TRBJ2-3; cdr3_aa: CATSSLDRGLTDTQYF; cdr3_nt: TGTGCCACCAGCAGCCTAGACAGGGGTCTCACAGATACGCAGTATTTT
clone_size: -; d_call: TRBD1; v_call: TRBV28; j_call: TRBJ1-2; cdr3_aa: CASSKSDRGPGYTF; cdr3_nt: TGTGCCAGCAGCAAATCGGACAGGGGGCCTGGCTACACCTTC
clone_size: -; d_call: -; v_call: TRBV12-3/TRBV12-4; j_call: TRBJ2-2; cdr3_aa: CASRSLQAGELFF; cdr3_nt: TGTGCCAGCAGATCCCTTCAGGCCGGGGAGCTGTTTTTT
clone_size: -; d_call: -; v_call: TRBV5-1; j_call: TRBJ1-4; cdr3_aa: CASSSTVTNEKLFF; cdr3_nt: TGCGCCAGCAGCTCTACAGTAACTAATGAAAAACTGTTTTTT
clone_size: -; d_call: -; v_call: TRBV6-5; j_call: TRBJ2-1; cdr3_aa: CASKFEGFDNEQFF; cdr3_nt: TGTGCCAGCAAGTTCGAGGGATTTGACAATGAGCAGTTCTTC
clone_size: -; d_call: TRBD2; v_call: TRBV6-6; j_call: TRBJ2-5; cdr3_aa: CASRQGLAGAETQYF; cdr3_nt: TGTGCCAGCAGACAGGGACTAGCGGGAGCCGAGACCCAGTACTTC
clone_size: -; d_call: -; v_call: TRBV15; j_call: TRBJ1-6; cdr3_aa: CATSRDRGKNSPLHF; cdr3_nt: TGTGCCACCAGCAGAGACAGGGGTAAGAATTCACCCCTCCACTTT
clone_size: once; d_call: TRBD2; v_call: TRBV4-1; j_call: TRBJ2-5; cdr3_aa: CASSQAGLAGGIQETQYF; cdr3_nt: TGCGCCAGCAGCCAAGCTGGGCTAGCGGGAGGGATCCAAGAGACCCAGTACTTC
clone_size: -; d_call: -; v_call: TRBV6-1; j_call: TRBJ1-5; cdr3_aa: CASSEATRLQHF; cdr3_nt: TGTGCCAGCAGTGAAGCAACGCGCCTCCAGCATTTT
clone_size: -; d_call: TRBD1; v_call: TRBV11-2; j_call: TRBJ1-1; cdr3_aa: CASSLDRGIAFF; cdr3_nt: TGTGCCAGCAGCTTGGACAGGGGTATAGCTTTCTTT
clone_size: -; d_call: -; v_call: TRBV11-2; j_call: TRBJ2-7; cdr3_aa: CASSLAQTKEQYF; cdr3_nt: TGTGCCAGCAGCTTAGCACAAACTAAAGAGCAGTACTTC
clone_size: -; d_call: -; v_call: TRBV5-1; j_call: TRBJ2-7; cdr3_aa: CASSSYPDSSYEQYF; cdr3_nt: TGCGCCAGCAGCTCATACCCGGACAGTTCCTACGAGCAGTACTTC
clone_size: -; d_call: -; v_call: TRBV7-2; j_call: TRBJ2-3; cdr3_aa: CASSSQGSGTDTQYF; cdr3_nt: TGTGCCAGCAGCTCCCAGGGGTCAGGCACAGATACGCAGTATTTT
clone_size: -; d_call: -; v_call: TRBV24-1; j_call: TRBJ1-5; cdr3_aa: CATQDGETPQHF; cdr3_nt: TGTGCCACACAGGATGGAGAAACTCCCCAGCATTTT
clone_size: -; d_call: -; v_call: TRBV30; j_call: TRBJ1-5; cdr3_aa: CAWSVAGNQPQHF; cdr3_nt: TGTGCCTGGAGTGTAGCAGGTAATCAGCCCCAGCATTTT
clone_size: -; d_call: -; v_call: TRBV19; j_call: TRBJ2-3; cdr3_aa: CASRRETDTQYF; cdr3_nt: TGTGCCAGTAGGCGAGAAACAGATACGCAGTATTTT
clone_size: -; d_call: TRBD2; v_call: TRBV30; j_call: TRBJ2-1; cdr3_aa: CAWRASGVDNEQFF; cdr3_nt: TGTGCCTGGAGAGCCAGCGGGGTCGACAATGAGCAGTTCTTC
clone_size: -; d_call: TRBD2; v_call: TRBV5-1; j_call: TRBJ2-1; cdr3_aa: CASSLGLAGPDNEQFF; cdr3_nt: TGCGCCAGCAGCTTGGGACTAGCGGGACCTGACAATGAGCAGTTCTTC
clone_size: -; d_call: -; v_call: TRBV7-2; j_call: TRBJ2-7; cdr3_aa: CASSFTAGPAYEQYF; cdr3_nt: TGTGCCAGCAGCTTTACGGCGGGACCTGCCTACGAGCAGTACTTC
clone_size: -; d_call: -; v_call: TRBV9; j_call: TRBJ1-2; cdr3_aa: CASSVGGGTNYGYTF; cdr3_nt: TGTGCCAGCAGCGTAGGAGGAGGAACTAACTATGGCTACACCTTC
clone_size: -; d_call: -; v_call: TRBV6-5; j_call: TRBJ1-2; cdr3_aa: CASTPDRNYGYTF; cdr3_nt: TGTGCCAGCACCCCCGACAGGAACTATGGCTACACCTTC
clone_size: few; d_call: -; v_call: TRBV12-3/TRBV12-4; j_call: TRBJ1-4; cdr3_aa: CASGAGSGKKLFF; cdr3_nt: TGTGCCAGCGGCGCGGGGTCCGGGAAAAAACTGTTTTTT
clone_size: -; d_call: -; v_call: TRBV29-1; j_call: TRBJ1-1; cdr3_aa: CSVPSPGLEAFF; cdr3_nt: TGCAGCGTCCCCTCGCCGGGTCTTGAAGCTTTCTTT
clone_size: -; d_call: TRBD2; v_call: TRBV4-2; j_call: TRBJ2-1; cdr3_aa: CASSQGTSASYNEQFF; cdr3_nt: TGTGCCAGCAGCCAAGGGACTAGCGCCTCCTACAATGAGCAGTTCTTC
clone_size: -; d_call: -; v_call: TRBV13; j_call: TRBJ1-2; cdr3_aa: CATYSASGQNNYGYTF; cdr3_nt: TGTGCCACCTACTCCGCCTCGGGACAAAATAACTATGGCTACACCTTC
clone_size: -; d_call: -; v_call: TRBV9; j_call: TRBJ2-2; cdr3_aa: CASSVGGDTGELFF; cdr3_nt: TGTGCCAGCAGCGTCGGGGGTGACACCGGGGAGCTGTTTTTT
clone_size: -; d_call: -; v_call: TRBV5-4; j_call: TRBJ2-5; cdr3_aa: CASSLKRGQETQYF; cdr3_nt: TGTGCCAGCAGCTTGAAAAGGGGGCAAGAGACCCAGTACTTC
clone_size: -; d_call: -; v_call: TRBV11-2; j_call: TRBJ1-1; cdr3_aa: CASSQTRATEAFF; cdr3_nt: TGTGCCAGCAGCCAGACGCGGGCCACTGAAGCTTTCTTT
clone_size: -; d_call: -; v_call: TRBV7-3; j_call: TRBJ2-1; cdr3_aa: CASSGSGSSYNEQFF; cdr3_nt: TGTGCCAGCAGCGGTAGCGGAAGCTCCTACAATGAGCAGTTCTTC
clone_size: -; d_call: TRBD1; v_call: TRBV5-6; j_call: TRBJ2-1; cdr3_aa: CASSPGQGVREQFF; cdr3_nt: TGTGCCAGCAGCCCTGGACAGGGAGTAAGGGAGCAGTTCTTC
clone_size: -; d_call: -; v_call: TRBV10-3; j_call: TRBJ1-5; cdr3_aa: CAISESAQGPGPQHF; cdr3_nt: TGTGCCATCAGTGAGTCCGCGCAGGGTCCAGGGCCCCAGCATTTT
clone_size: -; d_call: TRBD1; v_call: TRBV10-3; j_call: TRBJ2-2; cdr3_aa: CAIMPGQAPGELFF; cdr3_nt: TGTGCCATTATGCCGGGACAGGCTCCCGGGGAGCTGTTTTTT
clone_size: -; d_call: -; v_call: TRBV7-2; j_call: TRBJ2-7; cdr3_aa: CASSSTSGLEQYF; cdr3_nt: TGTGCCAGCAGCTCAACGTCAGGGCTCGAGCAGTACTTC
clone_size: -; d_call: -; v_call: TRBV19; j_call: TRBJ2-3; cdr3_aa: CASSTPPGHPQYF; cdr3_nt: TGTGCCAGTAGTACTCCCCCGGGACACCCGCAGTATTTT
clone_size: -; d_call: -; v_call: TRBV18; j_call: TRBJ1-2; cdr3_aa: CASSPTDYGYTF; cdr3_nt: TGTGCCAGCTCGCCGACAGATTATGGCTACACCTTC
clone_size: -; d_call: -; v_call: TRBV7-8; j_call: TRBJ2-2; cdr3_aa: CASSQQGGGELFF; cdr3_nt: TGTGCCAGCAGCCAACAGGGCGGCGGGGAGCTGTTTTTT